The 19 T cell receptor beta chains below all came from one sample that was sequenced in a study of response to subunit inactivated influenza vaccine. TCRdb processed the RT-PCR reads anew with MiXCR; each CDR3 protein has one entry. This table holds under 500,000 distinct CDR3 sequences, roughly 9.8% found once. The specimen comprised PBMCs from blood, sampled roughly 47 days after vaccination. Every receptor here comes from a man aged 45 to 65 who received an inactivated influenza vaccine.

This clonotype was seen a few times. This rearrangement joins TRBV20-1 to TRBJ2-4; 7 bases line up with TRBD1. The CDR3 length is 14 residues. The trim removed 1 base at V and 8 bases at J, leaving 8 bases unmatched. Germline assignment: CDR1 DFQATT and CDR2 SNEGSKA (reference sequence). As DNA, the CDR3 is TGCAGTGCTAGAGTGGAGACAGGGTCAGACATTCAGTACTTC. As protein: CSARVETGSDIQYF.

The chain links TRBV28 to TRBJ2-2; the match to TRBD1 covers 8 bases. V gave up 6 bases and J gave up 6 bases; unmatched junction bases: 15. The V gene's germline CDR1 is MDHEN and CDR2 SYDVKM. This CDR3 region has 17 residues. This CDR3 is CASRRPARTGSPGELFF. CDR3 nucleotides: TGTGCCAGCAGACGACCGGCCCGGACAGGGTCCCCCGGGGAGCTGTTTTTT.

This clonotype has just a few counts. V gene TRBV12-3 or TRBV12-4 combines with J gene TRBJ2-2; 8 bases fit TRBD2. This CDR3 has 16 residues. V shed 8 bases and J 1 base; nucleotides not matched to a gene: 9. CDR3 in DNA: TGTGCCAGCTCTCCCGGGCGGGGGGAGAACACCGGGGAGCTGTTTTTT. It translates to CASSPGRGENTGELFF.

This clonotype was counted only a few times. This chain uses TRBV11-2 with TRBJ2-5; 13 bases fit TRBD2. The CDR3 consists of 18 residues. The germline gives CDR1 SGHAT, CDR2 FQNNGV. V shed 0 bases and J 5 bases; nucleotides not matched to a gene: 9. The CDR3 spells CASSLDPSTSGGTETQYF. The CDR3 DNA sequence: TGTGCCAGCAGCTTAGATCCTTCGACTAGCGGGGGGACGGAGACCCAGTACTTC.

This clonotype was counted only a few times. V and J are TRBV6-2 or TRBV6-3 and TRBJ2-6; D unclear. V was pared by 5 bases and J by 0 bases, with 8 bases between. This CDR3 contains 15 residues. The germline gives CDR1 MNHEY, CDR2 SVGEGT. The chain's CDR3 is CASSVWYSGANVLTF. DNA of the CDR3: TGTGCCAGCAGTGTATGGTACTCTGGGGCCAACGTCCTGACTTTC.

The chain recombines TRBV7-2 with TRBJ2-3; D remains ambiguous. The V end was cut by 3 bases, the J end by 2 bases, with 9 bases between. Germline V gives CDR1 SGHTA, CDR2 FQGNSA. CDR3 length equals 14 residues. CDR3 sequence: CASSLVRLTDTQYF. CDR3 bases: TGTGCCAGCAGCTTGGTGCGCCTCACAGATACGCAGTATTTT.

This clonotype was seen a few times. V usage is TRBV20-1 and J usage is TRBJ1-2; TRBD1 might be the D (5 bases). Germline-derived CDR1 and CDR2 are DFQATT and SNEGSKA (reference sequence). The germline V and J ends were trimmed by 5 bases and 4 bases, with 11 bases remaining between them. The CDR3 spans 12 residues. The DNA for the CDR3 is TGCAGTGCTCGGGGGGGTGTCTATGGCTACACCTTC. Translated, it gives CSARGGVYGYTF.

The genes are TRBV20-1 and TRBJ1-4, with unresolved D. The CDR3 loop spans 11 amino acids. The germline V and J ends were trimmed by 7 bases and 5 bases, with 8 bases remaining between them. Germline V gene lookup returns CDR1 DFQATT and CDR2 SNEGSKA (reference sequence). CDR3 bases: TGCAGTGTAAAAGGGAATGAAAAACTGTTTTTT. Translation gives CSVKGNEKLFF.

The chain couples TRBV12-3 or TRBV12-4 to TRBJ1-4; 8 nucleotides agree with TRBD1. J was trimmed by 6 bases and V by 5 bases; bases with no gene match: 5. There are 14 residues in the CDR3. The CDR3 protein is CASSLRGRYEKLFF. CDR3 nucleotides: TGTGCCAGCAGTCTCAGGGGGCGGTATGAAAAACTGTTTTTT.

There are many counts of this clonotype. The chain uses TRBV6-5 and TRBJ2-5, with D tentatively TRBD1 (6 bases). The V gene lost 4 bases and the J gene lost 4 bases, with 13 bases spanning the gap. Germline V lookup: CDR1 MNHEY, CDR2 SVGAGI. The CDR3 has 14 amino acids. In DNA, the CDR3 is TGTGCCAGCAGTTCACAGGGTGGTGGAGAGACCCAGTACTTC. Its translation: CASSSQGGGETQYF.

CDR3 protein: CASSQVYKRSTDTQYF. DNA for the CDR3: TGTGCCAGCAGCCAAGTTTACAAGCGGAGCACAGATACGCAGTATTTT. This chain links TRBV3-1 with TRBJ2-3, with a tentative D call TRBD2 (5 bases). The CDR3 covers 16 residues. The germline V gene has CDR1 LGHDT and CDR2 YNNKEL (reference sequence). Trimming took 1 base from V and 0 from J, leaving 11 bases between them.

This sequence joins TRBV5-5 and TRBJ2-7, with D maybe TRBD1 (5 bases). V lost 0 bases to trimming and J lost 4 bases, with 14 bases between them. The germline V gene has CDR1 SGHKS and CDR2 YYEKEE (reference sequence). The CDR3 length is 15 residues. The CDR3 loop is CASSLEDSRGYEQYF. CDR3 nucleotide sequence: TGTGCCAGCAGCTTGGAAGACAGCAGAGGATACGAGCAGTACTTC.

The chain's CDR3 is CASSLGWGSYEQYF. The CDR3 nucleotides are TGTGCCAGCAGCTTAGGGTGGGGCTCCTACGAGCAGTACTTC. The rearrangement uses TRBV7-2 and TRBJ2-7; D remains unclear. Germline V lookup: CDR1 SGHTA, CDR2 FQGNSA. V lost 1 base and J 0 bases, leaving 7 bases between the germline ends. The length of the CDR3 is 14 residues.

The chain uses TRBV4-1 and TRBJ2-7; 10 nucleotides match TRBD1. The CDR3 runs 13 residues. CDR1 and CDR2 from the germline V gene are MGHRA and YSYEKL. Trimming took 8 bases from V and 7 from J; bases not matched to a gene: 8. CDR3: CASSPGQGWEQYF. The DNA for the CDR3 is TGCGCCAGCTCACCGGGACAGGGGTGGGAGCAGTACTTC.

This sequence joins TRBV30 and TRBJ1-5, with D unclear. Germline CDR1 GTSNPN, CDR2 SVGIG (reference sequence). The CDR3 has 13 residues. The V end was cut by 2 bases, the J end by 4 bases, with 9 bases between. CDR3 sequence: CAWSRQANQPQHF. As DNA, the CDR3 is TGTGCCTGGAGTCGTCAAGCAAATCAGCCCCAGCATTTT.

This clonotype has more than one count but fewer than ten. DNA for the CDR3: TGTGCCAGTCGGACAGGGCCTCATTTTAGCTCCTACGAGCAGTACTTC. Protein product: CASRTGPHFSSYEQYF. The chain couples TRBV2 to TRBJ2-7; 8 bases are a match to TRBD1. The V segment lost 9 bases and the J segment 0 bases; nucleotides outside the gene matches: 13. CDR3 length: 16 amino acids. The germline V gene encodes CDR1 SNHLY and CDR2 FYNNEI. Full variable domain (remainder filled in from reference TRBV2 and TRBJ2-7): EPEVTQTPSHQVTQMGQEVILRCVPISNHLYFYWYRQILGQKVEFLVSFYNNEISEKSEIFDDQFSVERPDGSNFTLKIRSTKLEDSAMYFCASRTGPHFSSYEQYFGPGTRLTVT.

This clonotype appeared many times. This chain joins TRBV10-1 and TRBJ2-1; 10 nucleotides agree with TRBD1. The CDR3 extends over 15 amino acids. The junction had 6 bases not matched to a gene; V was cut back by 6 bases and J by 4 bases. Per germline, CDR1 WNHNN and CDR2 SYGVQD (reference sequence). CDR3 DNA: TGCGCCAGCAGCGAGGGACAGGGGTTATACAATGAGCAGTTCTTC. Its protein product is CASSEGQGLYNEQFF.

This clonotype was seen ten or more times. V is TRBV20-1 and J is TRBJ2-7, with a tentative D call TRBD1 (5 bases). Germline V lookup: CDR1 DFQATT, CDR2 SNEGSKA (reference sequence). The CDR3 extends over 12 amino acids. V dropped 4 bases and J dropped 1 base, with 8 bases sitting between them. In DNA form, the CDR3 reads TGCAGTGCTAAGGGGCGGTCCTACGAGCAGTACTTC. Protein product: CSAKGRSYEQYF.

This clonotype occurred many times. The chain uses TRBV27 and TRBJ2-1; possibly TRBD2 for D (5 bases). CDR1 is MNHEY, CDR2 SMNVEV, per germline (reference sequence). The CDR3 has 17 amino acids. Trimming cost V 5 bases and J 7 bases, with 24 bases left between them. Here the CDR3 DNA reads TGTGCCAGCAGTCCAATAGCGTTGGGAGTAGTTTTTAATGAGCAGTTCTTC. This translates into CASSPIALGVVFNEQFF.